These 20 T cell receptor beta chains share one sample of origin, sequenced in a study of T cells after posttransplantation cyclophosphamide. Methotrexate plus calcineurin inhibitor accompanied controls' myeloablative marrow transplants; sampling was 1 year later. Data came from immunoSEQ multiplex PCR; TCRdb stores just in-frame clones and leaves some out. The sample has more than 20,000 clones, 75% to 90% seen once; the top ten hold about 1.8%. This sample comprised PBMCs, obtained roughly 350 days after allogeneic stem cell transplant with calcineurin inhibitor and methotrexate. Receptor source: a female patient aged 25-40 years who received an allogeneic stem cell transplant from an unrelated donor, was CMV-positive, and had acute and chronic GVHD. Some T cells may have originated in the graft donor.

This clone turned up a few times. The chain links TRBV2 to TRBJ1-3; a possible D gene is TRBD1 (5 bases). CDR3 length equals 14 residues. V gave up 8 bases and J gave up 2 bases, with 13 bases separating them. Per germline, CDR1 SNHLY and CDR2 FYNNEI. CDR3 sequence: CASRFTGAGNTIYF. The CDR3 coding sequence is TGTGCCAGCCGGTTTACGGGGGCTGGAAACACCATATATTTT.

The rearrangement joins TRBV19 to TRBJ2-7; D perhaps matches TRBD1 (6 bases). Germline values: CDR1 LNHDA, CDR2 SQIVND (reference sequence). This CDR3 is built from 17 residues. V was cut by 3 bases and J by 1 base, with 19 bases left in between. CDR3 nucleotides: TGTGCCAGTAGTATTGCACTACAGGGAATCAGTTCCTACGAGCAGTACTTC. Its translation is CASSIALQGISSYEQYF. Variable domain in full (rest from reference TRBV19 and TRBJ2-7): DGGITQSPKYLFRKEGQNVTLSCEQNLNHDAMYWYRQDPGQGLRLIYYSQIVNDFQKGDIAEGYSVSREKKESFPLTVTSAQKNPTAFYLCASSIALQGISSYEQYFGPGTRLTVT.

CDR3 residues: CASSQGSGNQPQHF. The CDR3 coding sequence is TGTGCCAGCAGCCAGGGCAGCGGCAATCAGCCCCAGCATTTT. The genes are TRBV7-2 and TRBJ1-5, with D tentatively TRBD1 (5 bases). The CDR3 loop spans 14 amino acids. Deletions cut 5 bases from V and 2 bases from J, with 10 bases between. Germline V gene data show CDR1 as SGHTA and CDR2 as FQGNSA.

This clone was picked up one time. The gene calls are TRBV21-1 and TRBJ2-3; the table assigns TRBD2, which was not confirmed against the DNA. TRBV21-1 counts as a pseudogene. The CDR3 spans 16 residues. The CDR3 loop is CASSKRGLKSTDTQYF. CDR3 sequence (DNA): TGTGCCAGCAGCAAGCGGGGACTAAAGAGCACAGATACGCAGTATTTT.

This clone was seen only once. V is TRBV2 and J is TRBJ1-5; tentatively, D is TRBD1 (5 bases). Germline-derived CDR1 and CDR2 are SNHLY and FYNNEI. V lost 4 bases to trimming and J lost 2 bases, with 12 bases between them. The CDR3 covers 15 residues. The CDR3 bases are TGTGCCAGCAGTGTCGGGGGGGTAGGCAATCAGCCCCAGCATTTT. It yields the protein CASSVGGVGNQPQHF. Supplemented by reference TRBV2 and TRBJ1-5, the full variable domain reads EPEVTQTPSHQVTQMGQEVILRCVPISNHLYFYWYRQILGQKVEFLVSFYNNEISEKSEIFDDQFSVERPDGSNFTLKIRSTKLEDSAMYFCASSVGGVGNQPQHFGDGTRLSIL.

The chain links TRBV19 to TRBJ2-3; D gene ambiguous. The CDR3 consists of 12 residues. V lost 5 bases, J lost 2 bases, and 5 bases lay in between. In germline, CDR1 is LNHDA, CDR2 SQIVND (reference sequence). CDR3: CASSLNTDTQYF. The CDR3, as DNA: TGTGCCAGTAGTCTTAACACAGATACGCAGTATTTT.

This chain joins TRBV19 and TRBJ2-3; 7 bases are shared with TRBD1. Germline V gene lookup returns CDR1 LNHDA and CDR2 SQIVND (reference sequence). This CDR3 is built from 14 residues. Trimming took 1 base from V and 4 from J; bases not matched to a gene: 2. CDR3 sequence reads: CASSIVGTADTQYF. CDR3 sequence (DNA): TGTGCCAGTAGTATAGTGGGGACAGCAGATACGCAGTATTTT.

This clone was observed a single time. V gene TRBV6-6 combines with J gene TRBJ2-5; no clear D gene. The germline V gene has CDR1 MNHNY and CDR2 SVGAGI (reference sequence). The V and J ends lost 4 bases and 5 bases respectively, with 14 bases between them. The CDR3 has 14 amino acids. In DNA form, the CDR3 reads TGTGCCAGCAGTTCCTACAGTTCCGTGGAGACCCAGTACTTC. Amino acid sequence: CASSSYSSVETQYF.

The CDR3 reads CASSPLRRTEQFF. In DNA, the CDR3 is TGTGCCAGCAGCCCACTTCGGAGGACTGAGCAGTTCTTC. The chain is built from TRBV9 and TRBJ2-1; weak D call: TRBD2 (5 bases). The CDR3 length is 13 residues. Trimming left V 4 bases short and J 9 bases short, with 14 bases between. CDR1 is SGDLS and CDR2 is YYNGEE in the germline V gene.

The chain recombines TRBV27 with TRBJ1-1; weak D call: TRBD1 (5 bases). V lost 8 bases and J 5 bases, leaving 9 bases between the germline ends. Germline V gene sequence: CDR1 MNHEY, CDR2 SMNVEV (reference sequence). The CDR3 has 11 residues. Written as DNA, the CDR3 is TGTGCCAGCTCAGGGTTTACTGAAGCTTTCTTT. This codes for CASSGFTEAFF.

The rearrangement links TRBV29-1 to TRBJ2-3; 7 bases are a match to TRBD1. Germline CDR1 and CDR2: SQVTM and ANQGSEA. V shed 5 bases, J shed 3 bases, and the junction held 5 bases outside the gene matches. The CDR3 spans 13 residues. The CDR3 DNA sequence: TGCAGCGTTCCGGGACAGCGGACAGATACGCAGTATTTT. Encoded protein: CSVPGQRTDTQYF.

V is TRBV9 and J is TRBJ2-1; TRBD1 agrees at 9 bases. The ends lost 4 bases at V and 0 bases at J; junction bases unmatched: 8. The germline CDR1 and CDR2 sequences are SGDLS and YYNGEE. This CDR3 is built from 17 residues. The CDR3 nucleotides are TGTGCCAGCAGCTTTAGGACAGGGGATAGCTCCTACAATGAGCAGTTCTTC. This gives the protein CASSFRTGDSSYNEQFF.

This chain links TRBV10-3 with TRBJ1-3; 12 nucleotides match TRBD1. Trimming at V came to 5 bases and at J to 4 bases, leaving 6 bases not matched to a gene. The CDR3 spans 16 residues. Per germline, CDR1 ENHRY and CDR2 SYGVKD. This CDR3 is CAISFWDRGRGNTIYF. The CDR3 nucleotides are TGTGCCATCAGTTTTTGGGACAGGGGGCGAGGAAACACCATATATTTT.

The chain recombines TRBV14 with TRBJ1-2, with no clear D. Germline CDR1 and CDR2: SGHDN and FVKESK. V lost 1 base and J lost 2, with 8 bases in between. This CDR3 contains 14 residues. DNA of the CDR3: TGTGCCAGCAGCCAAGTGGCGGGGAACTATGGCTACACCTTC. Translating it yields CASSQVAGNYGYTF.

This sequence joins TRBV5-4 and TRBJ2-6; 11 bases line up with TRBD1. The CDR3 sequence is 17 residues long. From germline, CDR1 is SGHNT and CDR2 YYREEE (reference sequence). V lost 4 bases and J lost 3; bases outside the gene matches: 6. The chain's CDR3 is CASSIGQGAGGANVLTF. The CDR3 DNA reads TGTGCCAGCAGCATCGGACAGGGGGCAGGTGGGGCCAACGTCCTGACTTTC.

The rearrangement links TRBV30 to TRBJ1-2; D is unclear. Deletions cut 1 base from V and 4 bases from J, with 13 bases between. The CDR3 length is 14 residues. Germline V gives CDR1 GTSNPN, CDR2 SVGIG (reference sequence). The CDR3 protein is CAWSAIGLRYGYTF. The CDR3, as DNA: TGTGCCTGGAGTGCCATAGGACTCCGCTATGGCTACACCTTC.

This chain links TRBV7-9 with TRBJ1-2, with 8 positions matching TRBD1. Germline V CDR1 and CDR2: SEHNR, FQNEAQ (reference sequence). The J segment lost 6 bases and the V segment lost 5 bases, leaving 5 bases of the junction unmatched. The CDR3 covers 13 residues. CDR3 nucleotide sequence: TGTGCCAGCAGCAACGGACAGGGTAATGGCTACACCTTC. The encoded protein is CASSNGQGNGYTF.

For the CDR3, the DNA is TGTGCCAGCAGGTTGGAACGGGAGGGCCTTAAGACCCAGTACTTC. Amino acid sequence: CASRLEREGLKTQYF. The V call is TRBV7-9, the J call TRBJ2-5, with 8 bases matching TRBD2. The CDR3 covers 15 residues. V was clipped by 6 bases and J by 6 bases; unmatched bases: 12. Germline V gives CDR1 SEHNR, CDR2 FQNEAQ (reference sequence).

The gene calls are TRBV2 and TRBJ1-4; 7 bases line up with TRBD1. Germline V gene data show CDR1 as SNHLY and CDR2 as FYNNEI. The CDR3 loop spans 15 amino acids. With 5 bases clipped from V and 2 bases from J, the junction kept 5 bases outside the gene matches. The CDR3 DNA reads TGTGCCAGCAGTAACAGGGGACAGACTAATGAAAAACTGTTTTTT. Translation gives CASSNRGQTNEKLFF.

The gene calls are TRBV14 and TRBJ2-3; TRBD2 agrees at 11 bases. Unmatched junction bases numbered 3, after V lost 4 bases and J lost 3 bases. The germline V gene has CDR1 SGHDN and CDR2 FVKESK. The CDR3 length is 15 residues. The CDR3 nucleotides are TGTGCCAGCAGCCTTCGACTAGCGGGAACAGATACGCAGTATTTT. Its translation is CASSLRLAGTDTQYF.